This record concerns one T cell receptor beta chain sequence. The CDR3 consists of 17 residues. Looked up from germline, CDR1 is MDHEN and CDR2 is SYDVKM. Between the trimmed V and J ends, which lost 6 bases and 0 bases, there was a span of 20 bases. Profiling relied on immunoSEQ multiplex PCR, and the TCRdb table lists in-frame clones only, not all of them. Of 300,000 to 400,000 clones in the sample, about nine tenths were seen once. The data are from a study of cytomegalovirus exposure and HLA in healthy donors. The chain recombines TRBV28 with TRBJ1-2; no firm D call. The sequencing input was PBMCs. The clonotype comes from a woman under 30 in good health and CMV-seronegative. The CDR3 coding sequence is TGTGCCAGCAGCTTTTATCGAGGAGTTTTCACTAACTATGGCTACACCTTC. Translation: CASSFYRGVFTNYGYTF.